This TCR beta chain is from a study of tumor-infiltrating lymphocytes in oesophageal squamous cell carcinoma. TCRdb re-called the PCR reads with MiXCR, one entry per CDR3 protein. This repertoire shows approximately 13,000 distinct CDR3 sequences, approximately 50% found once; its top ten account for less than 45%. The V gene lost 4 bases and the J gene lost 7 bases, with 16 bases spanning the gap. The germline gives CDR1 SGHTA, CDR2 FQGNSA. The CDR3 is 14 amino acids. The receptor comes from a male donor with esophageal squamous cell carcinoma. The source material was esophageal tumor tissue. This sequence joins TRBV7-2 and TRBJ1-1; tentative D call: TRBD1 (5 bases). The CDR3 spells CASSSRGRAGEAFF. The DNA for the CDR3 is TGTGCCAGCAGCTCGCGGGGACGAGCTGGTGAAGCTTTCTTT.